This TCR beta chain is drawn from a study of OX40 agonist ivuxolimab in advanced cancers. For the study at large: Patients in the trial were receiving intravenous ivuxolimab every 2 weeks, at doses of 0.01 to 10 mg/kg. Study-wide results and caveats: CD4+ and CD8+ blood T cells expanded clonally by week 6 at 0.1 to 3.0 mg/kg.

People who had autoimmune disease history or systemic immunosuppression were excluded. Looked up from germline, CDR1 is LNHDA and CDR2 is SQIVND (reference sequence). The germline V and J ends were trimmed by 6 bases and 1 base, with 19 bases remaining between them. This CDR3 comprises 16 residues. Generated by immunoSEQ multiplex PCR, the TCRdb table keeps only in-frame clones and is missing some. The sample has tens of thousands of clones, roughly 90% seen once. Comment on this clone: Its specificity is not known.

The chain recombines TRBV19 with TRBJ2-7; TRBD1 is a possible D gene (6 bases). This sequence was found in an adult with an advanced solid tumor such as melanoma, head and neck, liver or kidney cancer. The material sequenced was CD4+ or CD8+ T cells sorted from blood, taken in a trial of the OX40 agonist ivuxolimab. The CDR3 sequence is CASRGSGTTSSYEQYF. DNA of the CDR3: TGTGCCAGTAGGGGATCCGGGACAACCTCTTCCTACGAGCAGTACTTC.